Below are 23 T cell receptor beta chains sequenced from a single sample in a study of blood T cell repertoires in COVID-19 (dated by TCRdb to about 2020). Library preparation was by the immunoSEQ multiplex PCR assay. TCRdb's version of the immuneACCESS table is confined to in-frame rearrangements and falls short of the full clone set. An unresolved V gene accounts for under half of the shortfall where checked; the remainder is of unknown origin. This sample has about 33,000 clones in its table, and about 88% of those were observed once. The ten largest clones add up to approximately 19% of the sample. Sequenced material: peripheral blood. The source is a man between 65 and 85 years old with acute or convalescent COVID-19.

The chain has TRBV7-3 and TRBJ2-7; the match to TRBD1 covers 7 bases. The CDR3 covers 15 residues. The germline V gene has CDR1 SGHTA and CDR2 FQGTGA. Trimming cost V 0 bases and J 6 bases; bases outside gene matches: 8. The CDR3 nucleotides read TGTGCCAGCAGCTTAACTCGACAGGGTTTTTCCGAGCAGTACTTC. Its translation is CASSLTRQGFSEQYF. Complete variable domain (other parts from reference TRBV7-3 and TRBJ2-7): GAGVSQTPSNKVTEKGKYVELRCDPISGHTALYWYRQSLGQGPEFLIYFQGTGAADDSGLPNDRFFAVRPEGSVSTLKIQRTERGDSAVYLCASSLTRQGFSEQYFGPGTRLTVT.

The chain is built from TRBV2 and TRBJ2-3, with 9 bases matching TRBD2. The CDR3 has 17 amino acids. The V segment lost 7 bases and the J segment 5 bases; nucleotides outside the gene matches: 16. CDR1 and CDR2 from the germline V gene are SNHLY and FYNNEI. The CDR3 region has the DNA TGTGCCAGCACTTTCCCCGAGACTAGCGGTGGGGGAGATACGCAGTATTTT. Its protein product is CASTFPETSGGGDTQYF.

Notes on this clone: The junction does not match germline at one end; this may be a read error. The V gene is TRBV7-3, the J gene TRBJ2-3; TRBD2 matches at 8 bases. Germline loops: CDR1 SGHTA, CDR2 FQGTGA. CDR3 size: 17 residues. CDR3 sequence: CASRLKNGAGAVDTQYF. Written as DNA, the CDR3 is TGTGCCAGCAGGTTAAAAAACGGAGCGGGAGCCGTAGATACGCAGTATTTT.

The chain couples TRBV19 to TRBJ1-2; D unclear. CDR1 and CDR2 (germline): LNHDA, SQIVND (reference sequence). The CDR3 is made up of 14 amino acids. V lost 7 bases and J 0 bases, leaving 12 bases between the germline ends. The CDR3 DNA reads TGTGCCAGTACCGCGACATCAGCTAACTATGGCTACACCTTC. As protein: CASTATSANYGYTF. The complete variable domain, with remaining parts taken from reference TRBV19 and TRBJ1-2, reads DGGITQSPKYLFRKEGQNVTLSCEQNLNHDAMYWYRQDPGQGLRLIYYSQIVNDFQKGDIAEGYSVSREKKESFPLTVTSAQKNPTAFYLCASTATSANYGYTFGSGTRLTVV.

CDR3 loop: CASSSAGGRRYEQYF. Written as DNA, the CDR3 is TGTGCCAGCAGTTCAGCGGGAGGGAGGAGATACGAGCAGTACTTC. V and J are TRBV6-2 or TRBV6-3 and TRBJ2-7; 10 positions match TRBD2. Germline-derived CDR1 and CDR2 are MNHEY and SVGEGT. The CDR3 length is 15 residues. After removal of 4 bases from V and 4 bases from J, the junction contained 7 bases not matched to a gene.

DNA of the CDR3: TGTGCCAGCATTATCGGCCAGGGGGAAAACGAGCAGTACTTC. Protein sequence: CASIIGQGENEQYF. The chain employs TRBV6-6 and TRBJ2-7, with TRBD1 matching over 7 bases. This CDR3 contains 14 residues. Unmatched junction bases numbered 11, after V lost 7 bases and J lost 5 bases. From germline, CDR1 is MNHNY and CDR2 SVGAGI (reference sequence).

V usage is TRBV24-1 and J usage is TRBJ2-7, with 11 bases aligning to TRBD2. CDR3 length: 15 amino acids. V dropped 6 bases and J dropped 0; count of bases not matched to a gene: 3. Germline loops: CDR1 KGHDR, CDR2 SFDVKD. CDR3 sequence (DNA): TGTGCCACCAGTCCGGGACTAGCGGACTCCTACGAGCAGTACTTC. It translates to CATSPGLADSYEQYF.

The rearrangement uses TRBV7-9 and TRBJ2-1; 11 bases are shared with TRBD2. The CDR3 is made up of 16 amino acids. The germline V gene has CDR1 SEHNR and CDR2 FQNEAQ (reference sequence). J gave up 3 bases and V 2 bases, and 3 bases lay outside the gene matches. CDR3 protein: CASSLLGLADYNEQFF. CDR3 nucleotides: TGTGCCAGCAGCTTACTGGGACTAGCGGACTACAATGAGCAGTTCTTC.

The chain employs TRBV7-3 and TRBJ2-1; 7 bases match TRBD2. Looked up from germline, CDR1 is SGHTA and CDR2 is FQGTGA. With V trimmed by 0 bases and J by 7 bases, 6 bases remained unmatched. The CDR3 is 15 amino acids. The CDR3 nucleotides are TGTGCCAGCAGCTTAACGGGGGACTACTCTAATGAGCAGTTCTTC. Its protein is CASSLTGDYSNEQFF.

This clone was observed a single time. The rearrangement links TRBV18 to TRBJ2-3; D is possibly TRBD2 (6 bases). The V end was cut by 3 bases, the J end by 0 bases, with 13 bases between. Germline V gene data show CDR1 as KGHSH and CDR2 as LQKENI. This CDR3 has 16 amino acids. The CDR3 nucleotides read TGTGCCAGCTCACCCGGGACTCTTTTTAGCACAGATACGCAGTATTTT. Translated: CASSPGTLFSTDTQYF.

Only one count was recorded for this clone. V usage is TRBV27 and J usage is TRBJ2-7; 7 bases fit TRBD2. This CDR3 has 14 residues. Germline values: CDR1 MNHEY, CDR2 SMNVEV (reference sequence). J was trimmed by 0 bases and V by 8 bases; bases with no gene match: 7. The CDR3 spells CASVRASGSYEQYF. CDR3 DNA: TGTGCCAGCGTTAGGGCTAGCGGCTCCTACGAGCAGTACTTC.

The table lists this clone with a count of one. The chain has TRBV19 and TRBJ2-1; TRBD2 agrees at 16 bases. J lost 2 bases, V lost 7 bases, and 14 bases had no gene match. The CDR3 totals 20 residues. The germline V gene has CDR1 LNHDA and CDR2 SQIVND (reference sequence). The CDR3 region is CASTGQGLAGGPSAYNEQFF. As DNA, the CDR3 is TGTGCCAGTACAGGACAGGGACTAGCGGGAGGGCCCTCGGCCTACAATGAGCAGTTCTTC. Looking up the rest from reference TRBV19 and TRBJ2-1 gives the full variable domain: DGGITQSPKYLFRKEGQNVTLSCEQNLNHDAMYWYRQDPGQGLRLIYYSQIVNDFQKGDIAEGYSVSREKKESFPLTVTSAQKNPTAFYLCASTGQGLAGGPSAYNEQFFGPGTRLTVL.

The V and J genes are TRBV15 and TRBJ1-1; D is unresolved. Deletions cut 1 base from V and 1 base from J, with 7 bases between. CDR3 length: 14 amino acids. Germline V lookup: CDR1 LNHNV, CDR2 YYDKDF (reference sequence). CDR3 region: CATSRVAGNTEAFF. As DNA, the CDR3 is TGTGCCACCAGCAGAGTGGCGGGGAACACTGAAGCTTTCTTT. The whole variable domain, filled in from reference TRBV15 and TRBJ1-1, reads DAMVIQNPRYQVTQFGKPVTLSCSQTLNHNVMYWYQQKSSQAPKLLFHYYDKDFNNEADTPDNFQSRRPNTSFCFLDIRSPGLGDTAMYLCATSRVAGNTEAFFGQGTRLTVV.

The J gene is TRBJ2-3, the V gene TRBV5-1; 11 bases match TRBD1. The CDR3 extends over 16 amino acids. Losses at the gene ends were 0 bases for V and 4 bases for J; bases not matched to a gene: 4. Per the germline V gene, CDR1 is SGHRS and CDR2 is YFSETQ. This CDR3 is CASSLAPGQGADTQYF. DNA for the CDR3: TGCGCCAGCAGCTTGGCTCCGGGACAGGGGGCAGATACGCAGTATTTT.

This clone was seen a single time. The chain combines TRBV7-6 with TRBJ1-2, with 11 nucleotides matching TRBD1. This CDR3 spans 17 amino acids. From germline, CDR1 is SGHVS and CDR2 FNYEAQ. V gave up 6 bases and J gave up 0 bases; unmatched junction bases: 9. For the CDR3, the DNA is TGTGCCAGCAGTCCCGGGACAGGGGGTGATCCTAACTATGGCTACACCTTC. Protein sequence: CASSPGTGGDPNYGYTF.

The rearrangement joins TRBV20-1 to TRBJ2-1; tentatively, D is TRBD2 (5 bases). From germline, CDR1 is DFQATT and CDR2 SNEGSKA (reference sequence). The CDR3 is 16 amino acids. V was pared by 3 bases and J by 0 bases, with 15 bases between. CDR3 sequence: CSASTGGPSSYNEQFF. In nucleotides, the CDR3 is TGCAGTGCTAGTACGGGCGGGCCGAGCTCCTACAATGAGCAGTTCTTC.

V and J are TRBV7-6 and TRBJ2-5; TRBD1 matches at 7 bases. This CDR3 spans 13 amino acids. CDR1 and CDR2 from the germline V gene are SGHVS and FNYEAQ. V lost 6 bases, J lost 6 bases, and 7 bases stayed unmatched. As DNA, the CDR3 is TGTGCCAGCAGAAATACAGGGGCCCAGACCCAGTACTTC. This codes for CASRNTGAQTQYF.

The genes are TRBV6-4 and TRBJ2-1; possibly TRBD2 for D (6 bases). The CDR3 loop spans 14 amino acids. Germline CDR1 reads MRHNA; CDR2 reads SNTAGT. Trimming stripped 4 bases from V and 4 bases from J, with 11 bases between. For the CDR3, the DNA is TGTGCCAGCAGTGTAGAGGAGGGGTACAATGAGCAGTTCTTC. Translated, it gives CASSVEEGYNEQFF.

The V gene is TRBV24-1, the J gene TRBJ2-7; D is perhaps TRBD1 (7 bases). Germline V CDR1 and CDR2: KGHDR, SFDVKD. The CDR3 runs to 14 residues. V was shortened by 5 bases and J by 0 bases, with 10 bases between the two germline ends. CDR3 loop: CATSGGTASYEQYF. In DNA, the CDR3 is TGTGCCACCAGTGGCGGGACAGCCTCCTACGAGCAGTACTTC.

The rearrangement links TRBV3-1 (or the pseudogene TRBV3-2) to TRBJ1-6; 11 nucleotides agree with TRBD1. This CDR3 region has 15 residues. CDR1 LGHDT and CDR2 YNNKEL come from the germline V gene (reference sequence). J lost 9 bases, V lost 1 base, and 2 bases had no gene match. The CDR3 bases are TGTGCCAGCAGCCAAGCCGGGACAGGGGGTTCACCCCTCCACTTT. Protein product: CASSQAGTGGSPLHF.

The gene calls are TRBV27 and TRBJ1-4; TRBD1 might be the D (5 bases). The CDR3 has 15 residues. V lost 6 bases and J lost 2, with 13 bases in between. Germline values: CDR1 MNHEY, CDR2 SMNVEV (reference sequence). CDR3 in DNA: TGTGCCAGCAGCCCTATCCGGGGGACTAATGAAAAACTGTTTTTT. It is translated as CASSPIRGTNEKLFF.

The V call is TRBV19, the J call TRBJ1-2; 9 bases map to TRBD1. This CDR3 comprises 15 residues. With V trimmed by 6 bases and J by 4 bases, 9 bases remained unmatched. Germline CDR1 reads LNHDA; CDR2 reads SQIVND (reference sequence). CDR3 loop: CASSAGDRDGYGYTF. The DNA of the CDR3 is TGTGCCAGTAGCGCCGGGGACAGGGATGGCTATGGCTACACCTTC.

The genes are TRBV27 and TRBJ2-7; 7 positions agree with TRBD1. V shed 3 bases, J shed 4 bases, and the junction held 3 bases outside the gene matches. The CDR3 runs to 13 residues. Germline V gives CDR1 MNHEY, CDR2 SMNVEV (reference sequence). This CDR3 is CASSFEQGYEQYF. The DNA of the CDR3 is TGTGCCAGCAGTTTCGAACAGGGGTACGAGCAGTACTTC.